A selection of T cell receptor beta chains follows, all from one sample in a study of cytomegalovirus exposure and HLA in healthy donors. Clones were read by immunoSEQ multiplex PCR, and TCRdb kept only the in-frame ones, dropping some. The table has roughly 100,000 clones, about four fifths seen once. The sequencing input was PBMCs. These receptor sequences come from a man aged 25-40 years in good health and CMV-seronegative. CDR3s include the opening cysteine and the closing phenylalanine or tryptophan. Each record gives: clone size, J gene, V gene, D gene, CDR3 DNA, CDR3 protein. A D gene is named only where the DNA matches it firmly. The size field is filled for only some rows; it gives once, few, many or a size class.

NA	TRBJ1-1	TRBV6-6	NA	TGTGCCAGCAGTCGACTGCTAGCGAACACTGAAGCTTTCTTT	CASSRLLANTEAFF
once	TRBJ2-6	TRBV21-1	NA	TGTGCCAGCAGCAAATTGGAGGGGACTGGGGCCAACGTCCTGACTTTC	CASSKLEGTGANVLTF
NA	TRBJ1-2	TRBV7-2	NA	TGTGCCAGCAGCTTAGTCTACAGACCACCTTTGGATGGCTACACCTTC	CASSLVYRPPLDGYTF
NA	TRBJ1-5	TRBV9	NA	TGTGCCAGCAGCGTGGGAGGGGAGAGTTATCAGCCCCAGCATTTT	CASSVGGESYQPQHF
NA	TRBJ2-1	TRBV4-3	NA	TGCGCCAGCGCCTATACTAACGCGGGTGAGCAGTTCTTC	CASAYTNAGEQFF
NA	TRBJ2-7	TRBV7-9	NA	TGTGCCAGCAGCTTGGGACATCTCACAGGATCGGTCGACGAGCAGTACTTC	CASSLGHLTGSVDEQYF
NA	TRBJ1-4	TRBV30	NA	TGTGCCTGGAATGTCAGGTATAATGAAAAACTGTTTTTT	CAWNVRYNEKLFF
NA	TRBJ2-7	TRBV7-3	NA	TGTGCCAGCAGCTTTGAGGCTTCTTACGAGCAGTACTTC	CASSFEASYEQYF
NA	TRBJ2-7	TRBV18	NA	TGTGCCAGCTCACGCCTGGGAGAGGAGCAGTACTTC	CASSRLGEEQYF
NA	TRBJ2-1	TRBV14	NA	TGTGCCAGCAGCCATAGTCTGCCGGGGGTCTCACGTCATGAGCAGTTCTTC	CASSHSLPGVSRHEQFF
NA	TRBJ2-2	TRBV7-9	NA	TGTGCCAGCAGCTCTGAGGTGAACACCGGGGAGCTGTTTTTT	CASSSEVNTGELFF
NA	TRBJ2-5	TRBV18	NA	TGTGCCAGCTCACCCGGAGAGACCCAGTACTTC	CASSPGETQYF
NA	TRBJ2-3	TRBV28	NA	TGTGCCAGCTCGGACTTAACGCAGTATTTT	CASSDLTQYF
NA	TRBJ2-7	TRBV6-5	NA	TGTGCCAGCAGTTACTCAACAGGGACCTACGAGCAGTACTTC	CASSYSTGTYEQYF
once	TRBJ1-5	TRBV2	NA	TGTGCCAGCAGTGAACGGGGGACGAGCAATCAGCCCCAGCATTTT	CASSERGTSNQPQHF
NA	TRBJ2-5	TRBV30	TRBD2	TGTGCCTGGAGCGCGACGGCGGGGGGGGAGACCCAGTACTTC	CAWSATAGGETQYF
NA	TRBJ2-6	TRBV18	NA	TGTGCCAGCTCACCAATAGGGGCGGATGGGGCCAACGTCCTGACTTTC	CASSPIGADGANVLTF
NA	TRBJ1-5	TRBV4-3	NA	TGCGCCAGCAGCCAAGGACTAGGAGGATATAGCAATCAGCCCCAGCATTTT	CASSQGLGGYSNQPQHF
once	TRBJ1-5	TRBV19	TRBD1	TGTGCCAGTAGTATCCTATGGACAGGGGTGAGCCAGCCCCAGCATTTT	CASSILWTGVSQPQHF
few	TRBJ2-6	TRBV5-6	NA	TGTGCCAGCAGCTTGGGGAGAACTGGGGCCAACGTCCTGACTTTC	CASSLGRTGANVLTF